The sample holds one count of the clone carrying this T cell receptor (beta chain). The antigen remains unidentified. This specimen comes from a study of CD8+ T cells in alopecia areata. In the study overall: Tofacitinib administration persisted for 6 to 18 months, succeeded by 6 months off drug. Findings of the study overall: With patients, TCR sharing proved less clear than in mice, a difference possibly related to HLA. Having just one nonresponder leaves the connection between baseline CD8+ expansion and response unresolved. Greater clonality was observed in lesional scalp samples, especially alopecia totalis/universalis, versus normal scalp.

Reverse transcribed after extraction, RNA yielded cDNA as the sequencing template. Produced via immunoSEQ multiplex PCR; TCRdb's table is partial and in-frame only. The table records about 140,000 clones, around 87% of them present only once. Treatment: oral pan-JAK inhibitor, 5-10 mg twice daily. This receptor was taken from a human donor with alopecia areata. Specimen: CD8+ T cells sorted from blood, collected at week 4, from a patient treated with tofacitinib.

The CDR3 bases are TGCGCCAGCAGCTTGGGGACAGCAAACTATGGCTACACCTTC. This translates into CASSLGTANYGYTF. The chain links TRBV5-1 to TRBJ1-2; maybe TRBD1 (6 bases). This CDR3 is built from 14 residues. V dropped 0 bases and J dropped 2 bases, with 8 bases sitting between them. The germline V gene encodes CDR1 SGHRS and CDR2 YFSETQ.